Given below is one T cell receptor (beta chain) in context. The source of the sample is a study of T cell changes during pregnancy in multiple sclerosis. Losses at the gene ends were 4 bases for V and 0 bases for J; bases not matched to a gene: 9. The CDR3 length is 18 residues. CDR1 is SGHRS, CDR2 YFSETQ, per germline. The assay was immunoSEQ multiplex PCR, and TCRdb's table has in-frame clones only and misses some. The sample lists around 72,000 clones, just over 90% occurring once. The sample was peripheral blood, taken in the second trimester of pregnancy. The rearrangement uses TRBV5-1 and TRBJ2-3, with 12 nucleotides matching TRBD2. This sequence originates from a female donor in good health, enrolled as a control in a pregnancy study. The CDR3 spells CASSLTSGGSLSTDTQYF. In DNA, the CDR3 is TGCGCCAGCAGCCTTACTAGCGGGGGGTCCCTTAGCACAGATACGCAGTATTTT. Complete variable domain (other parts from reference TRBV5-1 and TRBJ2-3): KAGVTQTPRYLIKTRGQQVTLSCSPISGHRSVSWYQQTPGQGLQFLFEYFSETQRNKGNFPGRFSGRQFSNSRSEMNVSTLELGDSALYLCASSLTSGGSLSTDTQYFGPGTRLTVL.